This TCR beta chain was recorded in a study of T cell responses to AZD1222 COVID-19 vaccine. Study findings and constraints: Clonal diversity was possibly underestimated, and white British individuals and females predominated among donors. Spike was spanned by vaccine-associated CD4 TCRs, with dominance at 160-218 and 743-854. Among AZD1222 vaccinees, only 5 to 7 were seropositive at baseline.

The protocol was immunoSEQ multiplex PCR, while the TCRdb copy is restricted to in-frame clones and leaves out a portion. In the table there are 150,000 to 200,000 clones, roughly 87% of which are singletons. On this clone: Its antigen is not identified.

This CDR3 region has 16 residues. The V gene's germline CDR1 is LNHDA and CDR2 SQIVND (reference sequence). V was shortened by 3 bases and J by 0 bases, with 9 bases between the two germline ends. The TCR originated in an adult in good health. The specimen was peripheral blood, collected on day 0 of AZD1222 vaccination. This rearrangement joins TRBV19 to TRBJ1-6; D unclear. Here the CDR3 reads CASSMERDSYNSPLHF. CDR3 DNA sequence: TGTGCCAGTAGTATGGAACGGGACTCCTATAATTCACCCCTCCACTTT. Based on the CDR3 plus reference TRBV19 and TRBJ1-6, the full variable domain is DGGITQSPKYLFRKEGQNVTLSCEQNLNHDAMYWYRQDPGQGLRLIYYSQIVNDFQKGDIAEGYSVSREKKESFPLTVTSAQKNPTAFYLCASSMERDSYNSPLHFGNGTRLTVT.